This T cell receptor (beta chain) was sequenced during a study of control samples from healthy donors and cancer patients. Generated by immunoSEQ multiplex PCR, the TCRdb table keeps only in-frame clones and is missing some. This table holds some 120,000 clones, about 92% found once. This CDR3 contains 15 residues. In germline, CDR1 is SGHRS, CDR2 YFSETQ. Trimming removed 1 base at V and 4 bases at J, with 14 bases between. Sequencing input: PBMCs. This rearrangement joins TRBV5-1 to TRBJ1-2, with no clear D. The sequence came from a man older than 75 with head and neck cancer. CDR3 sequence (DNA): TGCGCCAGCAGCTTGAGTGGGGAGGCGGGCTATGGCTACACCTTC. As protein: CASSLSGEAGYGYTF.